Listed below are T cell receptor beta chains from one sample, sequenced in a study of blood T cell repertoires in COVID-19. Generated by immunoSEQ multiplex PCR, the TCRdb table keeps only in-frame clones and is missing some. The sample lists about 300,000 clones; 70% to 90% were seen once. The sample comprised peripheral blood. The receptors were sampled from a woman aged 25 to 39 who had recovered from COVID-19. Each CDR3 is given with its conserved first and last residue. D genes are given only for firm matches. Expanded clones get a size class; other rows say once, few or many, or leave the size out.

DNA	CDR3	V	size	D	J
TGTGCCAGCAGTAAACCCACAGGGGGCTTCCACACCGGGGAGCTGTTTTTT	CASSKPTGGFHTGELFF	TRBV28	NA	TRBD1	TRBJ2-2
TGTGCCAGCAGGCTCCGGGACCAAAGGGGGTCCGAGCAGTACTTC	CASRLRDQRGSEQYF	TRBV27	NA	NA	TRBJ2-7
TGTGCCAGCAGTTCCACGGGACAGGGGTCGGATACGCAGTATTTT	CASSSTGQGSDTQYF	TRBV6-4	NA	TRBD1	TRBJ2-3
TGTGCCGCACAGGGATCCATACAAGAGACCCAGTACTTC	CAAQGSIQETQYF	TRBV10-3	NA	NA	TRBJ2-5
TGTGCCAGCAGTGAAGGAAGGGCTAGCGGGGGCGGGCATTTT	CASSEGRASGGGHF	TRBV25-1	NA	TRBD2	TRBJ2-3
TGTGCCAGCAGCTTAGTCGGGTCCCCCGCAGATACGCAGTATTTT	CASSLVGSPADTQYF	TRBV11-2	once	NA	TRBJ2-3
TGCAGCGTTGAACCCGACGGGGAGGGGGTACGTAAGCAGTACTTC	CSVEPDGEGVRKQYF	TRBV29-1	NA	NA	TRBJ2-7
TGTGCCAGTAGTATCCCCCGAGGACAGGGGCATCAGCCCCAGCATTTT	CASSIPRGQGHQPQHF	TRBV19	NA	TRBD1	TRBJ1-5
TGCACCAGCAGCCAGGAGGGACTCGGGGGAAATAACGAGCAGTACTTC	CTSSQEGLGGNNEQYF	TRBV1	NA	NA	TRBJ2-7
TGCGCCAGCAGCAGACAGGGGCCCCAAGAGACCCAGTACTTC	CASSRQGPQETQYF	TRBV4-1	NA	TRBD1	TRBJ2-5
TGTGCCAGTGGAACATCTAGCGGGGGGGGCACAGATACGCAGTATTTT	CASGTSSGGGTDTQYF	TRBV3-1/TRBV3-2	NA	TRBD2	TRBJ2-3
TGTGCCAGCAGTTACTCGGTCAGTTCGAACACCGGGGAGCTGTTTTTT	CASSYSVSSNTGELFF	TRBV6-2/TRBV6-3	NA	NA	TRBJ2-2
TGTGCCAGTATGGGACTAGCGGCCCATTCCTACAATGAGCAGTTCTTC	CASMGLAAHSYNEQFF	TRBV19	NA	TRBD2	TRBJ2-1
TGTGCCAGCACTGACAGGGTGATAACAGATACGCAGTATTTT	CASTDRVITDTQYF	TRBV28	NA	TRBD1	TRBJ2-3
TGTGCCAGCAGCCCTTATCAGGGACAGGGGCCCTCCACGCAGTATTTT	CASSPYQGQGPSTQYF	TRBV7-2	NA	TRBD1	TRBJ2-3
TGTGCCAGCAGCCGGTTAGCTAGCGGGGGGTACAATGAGCAGTTCTTC	CASSRLASGGYNEQFF	TRBV14	NA	TRBD2	TRBJ2-1
TGTGCCAGCAGTCCGTACCCGAGCACCGGGGAGCTGTTTTTT	CASSPYPSTGELFF	TRBV6-6	few	NA	TRBJ2-2
TGTGCCAGCAGCCAGGGTTATCGGGAAAAACTGTTTTTT	CASSQGYREKLFF	TRBV5-4	NA	NA	TRBJ1-4
TGCGCCAGCAGCCAAGATCGGAGGGGCCGCTATGGCTACACCTTC	CASSQDRRGRYGYTF	TRBV4-1	once	NA	TRBJ1-2
TGTGCCAGCAGTTCAGGGGACAATAATTCACCCCTCCACTTT	CASSSGDNNSPLHF	TRBV28	NA	NA	TRBJ1-6
TGTGCCAGCAGCTTACCGGCAGGCTCGAACACTGAAGCTTTCTTT	CASSLPAGSNTEAFF	TRBV13	few	NA	TRBJ1-1
TGTGCCAGCAGCTCAGGGACTAGCGTCACCTACGAGCAGTACTTC	CASSSGTSVTYEQYF	TRBV7-9	NA	TRBD2	TRBJ2-7
TGTGCCAGCTCTAGGTCCGCGGCAGGGGAGACTCAGCCCCAGCATTTT	CASSRSAAGETQPQHF	TRBV19	NA	NA	TRBJ1-5
TGTGCCAGCAGCTCATCTATTGGGACTACGTTCCCCCTGGAGCAGTACTTC	CASSSSIGTTFPLEQYF	TRBV28	NA	TRBD2	TRBJ2-7
TGTGCCAGCATTTCCGTGCGGCGAAATGGCTACACCTTC	CASISVRRNGYTF	TRBV28	NA	NA	TRBJ1-2
TGTGCCAGCTCCCCGCAGGGTGGTGGCTACACCTTC	CASSPQGGGYTF	TRBV12-3/TRBV12-4	NA	NA	TRBJ1-2
TGTGCCTTAACGGGACAGGGCGCCGGGGAGCTGTTTTTT	CALTGQGAGELFF	TRBV30	NA	TRBD1	TRBJ2-2
TGTGCCAGCAGTACTCTCCCGGGACAGGGAAACGAAAAACTGTTTTTT	CASSTLPGQGNEKLFF	TRBV28	NA	TRBD1	TRBJ1-4
TGCAGTGCTAGTGGTTCGTGGCGGTCGGAGCCCCAGCATTTT	CSASGSWRSEPQHF	TRBV20-1	NA	NA	TRBJ1-5
TGTGCCAGCAGGGAGGGGGCTACTAATGAAAAACTGTTTTTT	CASREGATNEKLFF	TRBV27	NA	TRBD1	TRBJ1-4
TGTGCCAGTAGTATCCGGACTGCCTCTCCCTACGAGCAGTACTTC	CASSIRTASPYEQYF	TRBV19	NA	NA	TRBJ2-7
TGTGCCAGCAGTGAGGCGGGGGGAGTTCAGCCCCAGCATTTT	CASSEAGGVQPQHF	TRBV2	NA	NA	TRBJ1-5
TGTGCCAGCAGTGAAGGGACAGGGTTCGAAAAACTGTTTTTT	CASSEGTGFEKLFF	TRBV6-1	NA	TRBD1	TRBJ1-4
TGTGCCAGCAGTGAATTTGGGATAGGGGCTGACGAGCAGTACTTC	CASSEFGIGADEQYF	TRBV25-1	NA	NA	TRBJ2-7
TGTGCCTGGCGTTCGGGGGGGGGCTCCTATAATTCACCCCTCCACTTT	CAWRSGGGSYNSPLHF	TRBV30	NA	NA	TRBJ1-6